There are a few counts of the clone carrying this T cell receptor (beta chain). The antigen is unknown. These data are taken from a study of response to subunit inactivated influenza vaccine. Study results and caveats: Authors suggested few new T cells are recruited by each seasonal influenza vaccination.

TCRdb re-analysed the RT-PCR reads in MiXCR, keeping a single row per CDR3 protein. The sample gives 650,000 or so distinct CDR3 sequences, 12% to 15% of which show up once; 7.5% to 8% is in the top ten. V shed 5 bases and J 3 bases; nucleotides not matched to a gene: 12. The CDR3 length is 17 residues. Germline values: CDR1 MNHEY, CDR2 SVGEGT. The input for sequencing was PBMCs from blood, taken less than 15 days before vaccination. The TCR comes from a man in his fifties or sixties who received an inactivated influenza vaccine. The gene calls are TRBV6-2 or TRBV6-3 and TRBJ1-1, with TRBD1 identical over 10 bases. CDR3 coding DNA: TGTGCCAGCAGTCGACAGACAGGGGGCAACAGATACACTGAAGCTTTCTTT. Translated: CASSRQTGGNRYTEAFF.